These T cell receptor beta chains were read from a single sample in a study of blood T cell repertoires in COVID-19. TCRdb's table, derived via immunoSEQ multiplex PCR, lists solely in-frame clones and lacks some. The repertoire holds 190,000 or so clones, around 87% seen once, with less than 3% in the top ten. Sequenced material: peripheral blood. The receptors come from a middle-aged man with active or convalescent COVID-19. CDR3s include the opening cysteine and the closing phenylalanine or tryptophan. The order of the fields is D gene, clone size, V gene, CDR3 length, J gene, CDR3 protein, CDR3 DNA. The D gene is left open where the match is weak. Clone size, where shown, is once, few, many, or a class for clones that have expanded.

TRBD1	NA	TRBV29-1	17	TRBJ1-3	CSVETGGQGDSGNTIYF	TGCAGCGTTGAAACCGGGGGACAGGGTGACTCTGGAAACACCATATATTTT
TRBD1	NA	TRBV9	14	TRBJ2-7	CASSETGTFYEQYF	TGTGCCAGCAGCGAGACAGGGACGTTCTACGAGCAGTACTTC
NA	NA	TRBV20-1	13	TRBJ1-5	CSASSGSNQPQHF	TGCAGTGCTAGTTCCGGGAGCAATCAGCCCCAGCATTTT
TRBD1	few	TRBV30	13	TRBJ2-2	CAWSGQGAGELFF	TGTGCCTGGAGCGGACAGGGGGCCGGGGAGCTGTTTTTT
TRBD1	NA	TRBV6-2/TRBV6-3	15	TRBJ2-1	CASSPSGTGTPEQFF	TGTGCCAGCAGTCCCTCCGGGACAGGGACCCCTGAGCAGTTCTTC
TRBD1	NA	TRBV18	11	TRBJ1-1	CASSRQGEAFF	TGTGCCAGCTCGCGACAGGGAGAAGCTTTCTTT
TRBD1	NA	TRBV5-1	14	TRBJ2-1	CASKGDRHYNEQFF	TGCGCCAGCAAGGGGGACAGACACTACAATGAGCAGTTCTTC
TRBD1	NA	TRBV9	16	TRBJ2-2	CASSVGQGGYTGELFF	TGTGCCAGCAGCGTAGGACAGGGGGGTTACACCGGGGAGCTGTTTTTT
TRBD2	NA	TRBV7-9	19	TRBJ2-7	CASSPPVLAGGLFSYEQYF	TGTGCCAGCAGCCCCCCCGTGCTAGCGGGGGGGCTTTTCTCCTACGAGCAGTACTTC
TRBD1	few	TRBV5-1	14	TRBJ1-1	CASSLSRDSLEAFF	TGCGCCAGCAGCTTGTCCCGGGACAGCCTTGAAGCTTTCTTT
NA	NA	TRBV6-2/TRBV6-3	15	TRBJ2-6	CASSREGDGANVLTF	TGTGCCAGCAGCAGGGAGGGGGATGGGGCCAACGTCCTGACTTTC
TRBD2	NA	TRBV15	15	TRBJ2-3	CATSRELAGADTQYF	TGTGCCACCAGCAGAGAGCTAGCGGGGGCAGATACGCAGTATTTT
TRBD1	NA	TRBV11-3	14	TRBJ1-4	CASSPDRGSEKLFF	TGTGCCAGCAGCCCGGACAGGGGGAGTGAAAAACTGTTTTTT
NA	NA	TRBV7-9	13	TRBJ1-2	CASSIDRAGGYTF	TGTGCCAGCAGCATCGACCGCGCAGGGGGCTACACCTTC
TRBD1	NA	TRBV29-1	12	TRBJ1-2	CSVGGQLYGYTF	TGCAGCGTTGGGGGACAGTTATATGGCTACACCTTC
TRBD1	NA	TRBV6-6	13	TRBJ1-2	CATTLQGANGYTF	TGTGCCACTACATTACAGGGGGCGAATGGCTACACCTTC
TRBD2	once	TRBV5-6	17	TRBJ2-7	CASSPAGGSGEPVGQYF	TGTGCCAGCAGCCCGGCGGGGGGGAGCGGGGAACCGGTAGGGCAGTACTTC
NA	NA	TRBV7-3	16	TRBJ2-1	CASSLDGGGTYNEQFF	TGTGCCAGCAGCTTAGATGGCGGGGGCACCTACAATGAGCAGTTCTTC
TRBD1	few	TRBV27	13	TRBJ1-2	CASSTTGHYGYTF	TGTGCCAGCAGCACGACAGGGCACTATGGCTACACCTTC
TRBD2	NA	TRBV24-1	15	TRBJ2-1	CATHGGGGGNNEQFF	TGTGCCACCCACGGGGGGGGTGGGGGTAACAATGAGCAGTTCTTC
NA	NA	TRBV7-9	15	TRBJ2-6	CASSLQQPGANVLTF	TGTGCCAGCAGCTTACAACAGCCTGGGGCCAACGTCCTGACTTTC
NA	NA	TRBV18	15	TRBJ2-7	CVSSPTAGLSYEQYF	TGTGTCAGCTCACCTACGGCAGGTCTCTCCTACGAGCAGTACTTC
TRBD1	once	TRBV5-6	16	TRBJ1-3	CASSPNRGTRGNTIYF	TGTGCCAGCAGCCCGAACAGGGGGACGAGAGGAAACACCATATATTTT
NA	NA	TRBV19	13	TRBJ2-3	CASSTGGTDTQYF	TGTGCCAGTAGTACAGGGGGCACAGATACGCAGTATTTT
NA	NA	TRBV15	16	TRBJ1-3	CATSRDPGSSGNTIYF	TGTGCCACCAGCAGAGACCCAGGGTCCTCTGGAAACACCATATATTTT
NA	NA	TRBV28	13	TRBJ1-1	CASSPIAGTEAFF	TGTGCCAGCAGTCCCATAGCGGGCACTGAAGCTTTCTTT
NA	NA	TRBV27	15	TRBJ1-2	CASTRWGTGGYGYTF	TGTGCCAGCACCCGCTGGGGTACCGGGGGCTATGGCTACACCTTC
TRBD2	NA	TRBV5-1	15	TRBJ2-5	CASSLGGTSRETQYF	TGCGCCAGCAGCTTGGGGGGGACTAGCCGGGAGACCCAGTACTTC
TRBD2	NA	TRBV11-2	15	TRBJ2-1	CASSLAGGNYNEQFF	TGTGCCAGCAGCTTAGCGGGGGGGAACTACAATGAGCAGTTCTTC
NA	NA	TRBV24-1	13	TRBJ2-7	CATSETDTYEQYF	TGTGCCACCAGTGAAACGGACACCTACGAGCAGTACTTC
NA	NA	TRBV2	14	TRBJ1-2	CASSEKGFYDGYTF	TGTGCCAGCAGTGAGAAGGGGTTTTATGATGGCTACACCTTC
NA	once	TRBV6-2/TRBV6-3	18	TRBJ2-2	CASSYSGGGYANTGELFF	TGTGCCAGCAGTTACTCGGGCGGGGGCTACGCGAACACCGGGGAGCTGTTTTTT
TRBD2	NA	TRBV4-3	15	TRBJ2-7	CASSQGLAGNYEQYF	TGCGCCAGCAGCCAAGGACTAGCGGGGAACTACGAGCAGTACTTC
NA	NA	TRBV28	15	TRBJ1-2	CASSYPSGGHDGYTF	TGTGCCAGCAGTTACCCCTCGGGCGGGCATGATGGCTACACCTTC
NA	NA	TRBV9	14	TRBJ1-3	CASSEQISGNTIYF	TGTGCCAGCAGCGAACAGATCTCTGGAAACACCATATATTTT
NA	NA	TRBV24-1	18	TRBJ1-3	CATSESETGIISGNTIYF	TGTGCCACCAGTGAATCCGAGACAGGCATCATCTCTGGAAACACCATATATTTT
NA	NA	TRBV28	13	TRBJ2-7	CASSLAGSYEQYF	TGTGCCAGCAGTTTAGCGGGGAGCTACGAGCAGTACTTC
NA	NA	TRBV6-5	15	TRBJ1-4	CASSTRGGSNEKLFF	TGTGCCAGCAGCACAAGGGGGGGTAGTAATGAAAAACTGTTTTTT
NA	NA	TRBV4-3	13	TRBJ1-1	CASSQDKGTEAFF	TGCGCCAGCAGCCAAGATAAGGGGACTGAAGCTTTCTTT
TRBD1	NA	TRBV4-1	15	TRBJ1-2	CASSQTTTGLDGYTF	TGCGCCAGCAGCCAAACCACGACAGGGTTAGATGGCTACACCTTC